This T cell receptor (beta chain) was obtained from a study of T cells in Graves' hyperthyroidism and ophthalmopathy. Regions amplified from RNA transcripts were the TCR beta CDR3 regions. During a first-round RT-PCR of the TCR CDR3, the HTBI primer set was used. Each CDR3 protein is one row after TCRdb ran MiXCR on the multiplex PCR reads. Found here are approximately 640,000 distinct CDR3 sequences, about 16% of them singletons; the top ten hold about 3.8%. Study-wide points: For ophthalmopathy, model prediction preceded onset by a median about 6.2 months.

Ten or more counts support this clonotype. Its specificity is unknown. Per the germline V gene, CDR1 is MDHEN and CDR2 is SYDVKM. This CDR3 comprises 15 residues. V trimming: 8 bases; J trimming: 0 bases; junction bases outside the gene matches: 7. The chain is built from TRBV28 and TRBJ2-1; TRBD2 agrees at 7 bases. This TCR was sampled from a woman in her twenties or thirties with Graves' hyperthyroidism. Material for sequencing was blood. The CDR3 region has the DNA TGTGCCAGCGGGTGGGGGACTACCTCCTACAATGAGCAGTTCTTC. Translation gives CASGWGTTSYNEQFF.